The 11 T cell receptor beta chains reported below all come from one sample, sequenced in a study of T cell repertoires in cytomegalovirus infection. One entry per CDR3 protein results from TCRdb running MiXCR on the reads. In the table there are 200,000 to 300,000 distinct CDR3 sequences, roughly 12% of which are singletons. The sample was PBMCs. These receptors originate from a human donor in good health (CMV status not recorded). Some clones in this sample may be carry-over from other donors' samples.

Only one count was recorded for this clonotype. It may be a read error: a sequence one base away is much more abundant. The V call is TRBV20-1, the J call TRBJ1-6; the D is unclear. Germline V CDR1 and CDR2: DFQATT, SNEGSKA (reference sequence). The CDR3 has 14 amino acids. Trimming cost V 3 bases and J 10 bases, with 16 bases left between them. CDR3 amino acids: CSASADWSGSPLHF. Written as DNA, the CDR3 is TGCAGTGCTAGTGCAGACTGGTCGGGGTCACCCCTCCACTTT.

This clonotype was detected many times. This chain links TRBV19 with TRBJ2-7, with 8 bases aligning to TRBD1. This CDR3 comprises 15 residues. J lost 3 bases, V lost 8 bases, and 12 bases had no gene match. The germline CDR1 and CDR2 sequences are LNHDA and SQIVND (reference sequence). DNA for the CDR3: TGTGCCAGTTCCCGGTTAGGACAGGGTGGCTACGAGCAGTACTTC. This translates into CASSRLGQGGYEQYF.

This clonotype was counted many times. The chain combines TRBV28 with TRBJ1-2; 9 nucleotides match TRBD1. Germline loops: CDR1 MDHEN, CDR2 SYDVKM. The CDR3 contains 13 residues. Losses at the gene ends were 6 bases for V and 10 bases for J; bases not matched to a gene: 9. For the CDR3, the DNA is TGTGCCAGCAGCCCCACAGGGGGCCGTGACTACACCTTC. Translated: CASSPTGGRDYTF.

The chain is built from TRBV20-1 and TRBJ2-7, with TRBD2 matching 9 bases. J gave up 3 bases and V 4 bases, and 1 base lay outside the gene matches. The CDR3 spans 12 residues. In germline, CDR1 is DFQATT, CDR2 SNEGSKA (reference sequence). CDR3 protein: CSAKTSGYEQYF. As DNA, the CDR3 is TGCAGTGCTAAGACTAGCGGCTACGAGCAGTACTTC.

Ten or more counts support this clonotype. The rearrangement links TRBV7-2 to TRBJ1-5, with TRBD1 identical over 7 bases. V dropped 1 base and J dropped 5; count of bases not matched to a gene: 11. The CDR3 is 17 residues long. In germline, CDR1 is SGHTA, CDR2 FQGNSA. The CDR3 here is CASSLVNRRQGDQPQHF. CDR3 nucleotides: TGTGCCAGCAGCTTAGTGAACCGGCGCCAGGGGGATCAGCCCCAGCATTTT.

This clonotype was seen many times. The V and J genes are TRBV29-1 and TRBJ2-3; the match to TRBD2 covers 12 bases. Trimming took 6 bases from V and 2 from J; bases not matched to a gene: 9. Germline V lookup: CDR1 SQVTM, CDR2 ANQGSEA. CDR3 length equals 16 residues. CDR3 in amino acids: CSVKRTSGDHTDTQYF. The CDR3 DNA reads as TGCAGCGTCAAAAGGACTAGCGGGGACCACACAGATACGCAGTATTTT.

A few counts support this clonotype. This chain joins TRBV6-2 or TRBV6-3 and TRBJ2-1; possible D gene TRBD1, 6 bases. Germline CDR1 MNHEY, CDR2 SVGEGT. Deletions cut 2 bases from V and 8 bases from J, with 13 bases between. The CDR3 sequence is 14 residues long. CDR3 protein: CASSYGAEGDEQFF. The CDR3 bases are TGTGCCAGCAGTTACGGGGCAGAGGGGGATGAGCAGTTCTTC.

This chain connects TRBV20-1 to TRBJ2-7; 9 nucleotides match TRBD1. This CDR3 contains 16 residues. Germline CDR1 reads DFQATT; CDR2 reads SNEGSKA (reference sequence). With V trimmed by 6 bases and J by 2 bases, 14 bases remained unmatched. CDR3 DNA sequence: TGCAGTGCCCAGACGGGACAGGGTTGGACCCCCTACGAGCAGTACTTC. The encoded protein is CSAQTGQGWTPYEQYF.

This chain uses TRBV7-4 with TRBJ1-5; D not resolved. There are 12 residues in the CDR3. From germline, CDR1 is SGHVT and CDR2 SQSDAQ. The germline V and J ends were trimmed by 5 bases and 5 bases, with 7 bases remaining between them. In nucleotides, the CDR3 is TGTGCCAGCAGCCACCCCTATCAGCCCCAGCATTTT. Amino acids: CASSHPYQPQHF.

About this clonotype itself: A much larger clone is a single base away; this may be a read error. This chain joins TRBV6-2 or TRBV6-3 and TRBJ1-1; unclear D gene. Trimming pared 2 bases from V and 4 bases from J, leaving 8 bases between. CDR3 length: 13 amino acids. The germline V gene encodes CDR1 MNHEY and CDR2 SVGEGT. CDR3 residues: CASSYRAGTEAFF. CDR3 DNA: TGTGCCAGCAGTTACAGGGCAGGCACTGAAGCTTTCTTT.

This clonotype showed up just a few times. This CDR3 is CASNLPNTEAFF. The CDR3 DNA follows: TGTGCCAGTAATCTTCCGAACACTGAAGCTTTCTTT. This chain joins TRBV19 and TRBJ1-1; the D is unclear. The V gene's germline CDR1 is LNHDA and CDR2 SQIVND (reference sequence). The CDR3 length is 12 residues. Between the trimmed V and J ends, which lost 7 bases and 1 base, there was a span of 7 bases.